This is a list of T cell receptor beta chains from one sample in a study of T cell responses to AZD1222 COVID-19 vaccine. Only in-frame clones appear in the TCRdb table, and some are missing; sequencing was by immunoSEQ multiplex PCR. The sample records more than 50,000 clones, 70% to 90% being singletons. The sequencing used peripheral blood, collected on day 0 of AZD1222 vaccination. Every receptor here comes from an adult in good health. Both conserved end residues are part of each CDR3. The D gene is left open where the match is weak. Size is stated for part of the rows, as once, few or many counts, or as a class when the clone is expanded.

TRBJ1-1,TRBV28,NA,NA,TGTGCCAGCATCGGGACATATAACACTGAAGCTTTCTTT,CASIGTYNTEAFF
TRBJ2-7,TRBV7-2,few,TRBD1,TGTGCCAGCAGCTCCGGGACAGGGACCTACGAGCAGTACTTC,CASSSGTGTYEQYF
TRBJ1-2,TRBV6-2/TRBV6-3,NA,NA,TGTGCCAGCAGTTACGGATCCCACTATGGCTACACCTTC,CASSYGSHYGYTF
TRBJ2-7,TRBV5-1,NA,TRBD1,TGCGCCAGCAGTTGGGGACAGGGTTCCTACGAGCAGTACTTC,CASSWGQGSYEQYF
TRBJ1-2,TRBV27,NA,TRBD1,TGTGCCAGCAGTTCCGGACAGGGGAACTATGGCTACACCTTC,CASSSGQGNYGYTF
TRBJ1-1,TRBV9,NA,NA,TGTGCCAGCAGCCCTCGGGAGGGCTCGGGTGAAGCTTTCTTT,CASSPREGSGEAFF
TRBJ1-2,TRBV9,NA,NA,TGTGCCAGCAGCGCGGGGGCAAGGATGGACTATGGCTACACCTTC,CASSAGARMDYGYTF
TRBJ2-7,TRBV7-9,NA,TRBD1,TGTGCCAGCAGCATCCCGGGACAGGGCCACGAGCAGTACTTC,CASSIPGQGHEQYF
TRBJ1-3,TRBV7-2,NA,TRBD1,TGTGCCAGCAGCTTAACCCAGGGGGCGTCCGGAAACACCATATATTTT,CASSLTQGASGNTIYF
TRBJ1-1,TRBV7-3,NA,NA,TGTGCCAGCAGCCCACAGGGTGGTGAAGCTTTCTTT,CASSPQGGEAFF
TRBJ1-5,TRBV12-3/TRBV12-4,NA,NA,TGTGCCAGCACACTCCTTGGGGGTCAGCCCCAGCATTTT,CASTLLGGQPQHF
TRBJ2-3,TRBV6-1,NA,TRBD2,TGTGCCAGCAGTGAAGGAGGGACTAGCGGGGGCTCAGATACGCAGTATTTT,CASSEGGTSGGSDTQYF
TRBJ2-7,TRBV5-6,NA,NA,TGTGCCAGCAGCTTCCGCCGGGATCCCCAGGGGAGGGGTGAGCAGTACTTC,CASSFRRDPQGRGEQYF
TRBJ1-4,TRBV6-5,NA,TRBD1,TGTGCCAGCGACAGGGGTAGTGAAAAACTGTTTTTT,CASDRGSEKLFF
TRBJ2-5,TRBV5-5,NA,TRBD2,TGTGCCAGCAGACAACTAGCGGGGGAGACCCAGTACTTC,CASRQLAGETQYF
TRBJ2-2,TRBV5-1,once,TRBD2,TGCCCCCGCGGCCGGCGCGGGGGGAGTAAGGGGACCGGGGAGCTGTTTTTT,CPRGRRGGSKGTGELFF
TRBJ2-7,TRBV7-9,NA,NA,TGTGCCAGCAGCAGAGAGGTCAGGGAAGACGAGCAGTACTTC,CASSREVREDEQYF
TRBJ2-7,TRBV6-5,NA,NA,TGTGCCAGCAGACCGGACGGAGGCTCCTACGAGCAGTACTTC,CASRPDGGSYEQYF
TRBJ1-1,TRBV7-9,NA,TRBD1,TGTGCCAGCAGCTTCAGACCGGGACAGGGGCCGAGTGGCACTGAAGCTTTCTTT,CASSFRPGQGPSGTEAFF
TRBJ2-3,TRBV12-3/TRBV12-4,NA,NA,TGTGCCAGCAGTTTAGCTACAGATACGCAGTATTTT,CASSLATDTQYF
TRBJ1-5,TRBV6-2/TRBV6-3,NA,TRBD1,TGTGCCAGCAGTAAGACAGGGGGCGATCAGCCCCAGCATTTT,CASSKTGGDQPQHF
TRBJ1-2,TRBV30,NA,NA,TGTGCCTGGAGTGTACGCGTGGGGGCGCGATACTTTAACTATGGCTACACCTTC,CAWSVRVGARYFNYGYTF
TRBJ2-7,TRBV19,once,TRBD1,TGTGCCACCTCGGGACAGGCGAGCTACGAGCAGTACTTC,CATSGQASYEQYF
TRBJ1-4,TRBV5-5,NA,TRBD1,TGTGCCAGCAGCTCCCTCCAGGGGGGGGAAAAACTGTTTTTT,CASSSLQGGEKLFF
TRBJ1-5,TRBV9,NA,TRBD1,TGTGCCAGCAGCCCGGGACAGAATAGCAATCAGCCCCAGCATTTT,CASSPGQNSNQPQHF
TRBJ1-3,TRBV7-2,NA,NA,TGTGCCAGCAGCTTAGCAGGACGGCTCTCTGGAAACACCATATATTTT,CASSLAGRLSGNTIYF
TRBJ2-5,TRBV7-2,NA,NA,TGTGCCAGCAGCTTAGAGGCCAGACCCCAAGAGACCCAGTACTTC,CASSLEARPQETQYF
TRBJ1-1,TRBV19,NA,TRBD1,TGTGCCAGTAGGGCCTCCCGGGACAGGGCGGACACTGAAGCTTTCTTT,CASRASRDRADTEAFF
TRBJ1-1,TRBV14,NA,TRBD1,TGTGCCAGCAGCCAAAGGATGTCCTACCCGGGACAGGGGGCAGATGAAGCTTTCTTT,CASSQRMSYPGQGADEAFF
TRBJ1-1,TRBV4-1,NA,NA,TGCGCCAGCCGAGTTAGAAGTCGGAACACTGAAGCTTTCTTT,CASRVRSRNTEAFF
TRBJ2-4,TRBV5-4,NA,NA,TGTGCCAGCAGCTTCGAGGGGAGCGCTGGCAACATTCAGTACTTC,CASSFEGSAGNIQYF
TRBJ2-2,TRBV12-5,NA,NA,TGTGCTAGTGGCCAAGGGGCCACGGTGGGCGGGGAGCTGTTTTTT,CASGQGATVGGELFF
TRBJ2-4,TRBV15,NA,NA,TGTGCCACCAGCAGAGAAGGCGGACGGGGAACCAAAAACATTCAGTACTTC,CATSREGGRGTKNIQYF
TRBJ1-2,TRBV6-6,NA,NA,TGTGCCAGCAGTCCCCAAAGGGGCAGGGAGGCCACTAACTATGGCTACACCTTC,CASSPQRGREATNYGYTF
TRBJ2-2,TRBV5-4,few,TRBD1,TGTGCCAGCAGCTTGGGTCCGGGACAGGGGAACACCGGGGAGCTGTTTTTT,CASSLGPGQGNTGELFF
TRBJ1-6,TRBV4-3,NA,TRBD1,TGCGCCAGCAGCCCCGGGACAGGGCCTAATTCACCCCTCCACTTT,CASSPGTGPNSPLHF
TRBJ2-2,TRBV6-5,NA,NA,TGTGCCAGCAGTTACTCGATAGGAGGGGAGCTGTTTTTT,CASSYSIGGELFF
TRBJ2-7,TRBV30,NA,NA,TGTGCCTGGGGTGACAGCTACGAGCAGTACTTC,CAWGDSYEQYF
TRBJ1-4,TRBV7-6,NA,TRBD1,TGTGCCAGCAGCTTAGGACAGCCTGTGGGGACAGGGGGCTTGACTAATGAAAAACTGTTTTTT,CASSLGQPVGTGGLTNEKLFF
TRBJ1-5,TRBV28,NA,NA,TGTGCCACTGGAGCGAATCAGCCCCAGCATTTT,CATGANQPQHF
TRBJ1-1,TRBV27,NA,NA,TGTGCCAGCAGTTTAGGGGGGAGCACTGAAGCTTTCTTT,CASSLGGSTEAFF